This TCR beta chain was observed in a study of T cell changes during pregnancy in multiple sclerosis. CDR3 length equals 13 residues. V gave up 8 bases and J gave up 8 bases, with 17 bases separating them. Germline CDR1 SNHLY, CDR2 FYNNEI. The table came from immunoSEQ multiplex PCR; TCRdb's copy has only in-frame clones and leaves some out. In the table there are some 64,000 clones, roughly 90% of which are singletons. The sequence was collected from a female donor in good health, enrolled as a control in a pregnancy study. This chain links TRBV2 with TRBJ2-3; D uncertain. The sample consisted of peripheral blood, taken in the first trimester of pregnancy. The CDR3 here is CASEEIQFSTQYF. The DNA for the CDR3 is TGTGCCAGCGAGGAAATTCAGTTTAGTACGCAGTATTTT.